This T cell receptor beta chain was retrieved from a study of blood T cell repertoires in COVID-19. Study context: Samples representing acute and convalescent COVID-19 were sourced from the United States, Italy and Spain. Sample material is recorded as cDNA or gDNA derived from T cells, B-cell-depleted T cells, or PBMCs.

In its sample, this clone was seen once. Authors' analysis steps: Using reference gene primer amplification, nucleated cell counts were estimated. Sequenced by immunoSEQ multiplex PCR; TCRdb stores in-frame clones only, minus some. The V and J calls and clone size come from that table; D and trimming were worked out from the DNA. The data show tens of thousands of clones, with roughly 90% seen just once and over 5% held by the top ten. From germline, CDR1 is MNHEY and CDR2 SVGAGI. V was clipped by 7 bases and J by 0 bases, with 12 bases between them. There are 14 residues in the CDR3. The sample taken for sequencing was peripheral blood. The source of this sequence is a human donor in a cohort sampled during active COVID-19. This chain connects TRBV6-5 to TRBJ1-1, with D tentatively TRBD1 (5 bases). CDR3: CASKRGSLNTEAFF. CDR3 in DNA: TGTGCCAGCAAAAGGGGCAGCTTGAACACTGAAGCTTTCTTT.